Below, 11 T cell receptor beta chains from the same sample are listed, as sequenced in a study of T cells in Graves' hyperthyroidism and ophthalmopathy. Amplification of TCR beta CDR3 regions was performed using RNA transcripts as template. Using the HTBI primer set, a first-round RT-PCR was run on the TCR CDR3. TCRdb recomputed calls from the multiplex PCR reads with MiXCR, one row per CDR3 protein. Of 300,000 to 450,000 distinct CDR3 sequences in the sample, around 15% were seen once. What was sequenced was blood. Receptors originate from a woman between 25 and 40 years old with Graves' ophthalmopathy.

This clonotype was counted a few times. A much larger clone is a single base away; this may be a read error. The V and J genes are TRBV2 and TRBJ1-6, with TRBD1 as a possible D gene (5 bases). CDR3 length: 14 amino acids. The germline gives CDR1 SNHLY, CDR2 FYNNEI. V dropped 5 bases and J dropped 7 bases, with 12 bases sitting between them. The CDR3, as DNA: TGTGCCAGCAGTTTACAGGATTGGAATTCACCCCTCCACTTT. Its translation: CASSLQDWNSPLHF.

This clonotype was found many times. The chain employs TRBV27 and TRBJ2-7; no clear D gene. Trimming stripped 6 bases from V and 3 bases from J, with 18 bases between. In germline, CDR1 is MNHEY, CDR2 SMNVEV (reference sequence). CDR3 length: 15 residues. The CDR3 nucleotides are TGTGCCAGCAGCCGAGTACCATCTGCGCTCTACGAGCAGTACTTC. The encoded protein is CASSRVPSALYEQYF.

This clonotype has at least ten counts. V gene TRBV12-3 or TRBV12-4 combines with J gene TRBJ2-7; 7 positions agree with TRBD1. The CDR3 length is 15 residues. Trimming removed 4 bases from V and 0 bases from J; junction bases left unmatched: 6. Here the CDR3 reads CASSSYRGRSYEQYF. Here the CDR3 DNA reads TGTGCCAGCAGTTCGTACAGGGGCCGCTCCTACGAGCAGTACTTC.

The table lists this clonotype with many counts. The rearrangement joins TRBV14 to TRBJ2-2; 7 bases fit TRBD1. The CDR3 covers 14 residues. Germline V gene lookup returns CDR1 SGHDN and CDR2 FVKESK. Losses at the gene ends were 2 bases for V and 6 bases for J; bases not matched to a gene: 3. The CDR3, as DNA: TGTGCCAGCAGCCAAACGACAGGGCCCGGGGAGCTGTTTTTT. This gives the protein CASSQTTGPGELFF.

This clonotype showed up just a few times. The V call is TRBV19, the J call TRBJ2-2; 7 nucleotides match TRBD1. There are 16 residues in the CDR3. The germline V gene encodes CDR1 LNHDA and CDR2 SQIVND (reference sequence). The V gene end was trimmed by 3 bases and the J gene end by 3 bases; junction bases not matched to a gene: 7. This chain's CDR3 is CASSIKGTDYTGELFF. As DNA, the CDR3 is TGTGCCAGTAGTATCAAAGGGACAGATTACACCGGGGAGCTGTTTTTT.

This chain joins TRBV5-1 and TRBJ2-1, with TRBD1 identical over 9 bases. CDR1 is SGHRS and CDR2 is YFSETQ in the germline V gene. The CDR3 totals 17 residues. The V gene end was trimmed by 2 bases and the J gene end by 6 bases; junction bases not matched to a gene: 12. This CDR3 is CASSFPEQGARSNEQFF. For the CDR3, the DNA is TGCGCCAGCAGCTTTCCAGAACAGGGGGCGCGGTCCAATGAGCAGTTCTTC.

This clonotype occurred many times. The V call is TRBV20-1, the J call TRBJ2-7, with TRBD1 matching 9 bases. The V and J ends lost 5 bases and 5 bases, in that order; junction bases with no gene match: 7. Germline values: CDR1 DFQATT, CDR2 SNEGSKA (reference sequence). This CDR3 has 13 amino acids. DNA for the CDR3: TGCAGTGCTCCGGGACAGGGTAGCGACGAGCAGTACTTC. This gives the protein CSAPGQGSDEQYF.

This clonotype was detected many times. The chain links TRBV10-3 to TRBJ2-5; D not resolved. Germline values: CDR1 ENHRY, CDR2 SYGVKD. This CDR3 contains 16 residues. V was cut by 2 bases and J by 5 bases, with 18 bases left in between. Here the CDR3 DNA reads TGTGCCATCAGTGAGCCTCGGCTTGAAGGGTTTGAGACCCAGTACTTC. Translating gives CAISEPRLEGFETQYF.

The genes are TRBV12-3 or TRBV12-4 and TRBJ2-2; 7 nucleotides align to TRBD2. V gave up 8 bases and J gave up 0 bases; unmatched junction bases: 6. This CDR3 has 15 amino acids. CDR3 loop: CASRPGLSNTGELFF. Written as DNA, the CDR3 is TGTGCCAGCCGACCGGGACTATCGAACACCGGGGAGCTGTTTTTT.

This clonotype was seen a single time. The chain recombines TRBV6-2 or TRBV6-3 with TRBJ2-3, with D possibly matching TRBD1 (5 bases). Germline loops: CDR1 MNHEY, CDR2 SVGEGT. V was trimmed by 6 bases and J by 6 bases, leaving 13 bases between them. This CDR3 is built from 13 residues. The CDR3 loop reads CASRAQGGDTQYF. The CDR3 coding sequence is TGTGCCAGCAGGGCCCAGGGTGGGGATACGCAGTATTTT.

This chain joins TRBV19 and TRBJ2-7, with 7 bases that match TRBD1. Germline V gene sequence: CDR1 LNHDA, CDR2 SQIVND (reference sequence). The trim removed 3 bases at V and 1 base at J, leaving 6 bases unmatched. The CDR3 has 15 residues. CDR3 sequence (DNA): TGTGCCAGTAGTATGGGGGCAGGGGGATCCTACGAGCAGTACTTC. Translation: CASSMGAGGSYEQYF.